This T cell receptor (delta chain) was captured by sequencing in a study of Vγ9Vδ2 T cells in congenital toxoplasmosis (dated by TCRdb to about 2021). Describing the broader study: The diagnosis of congenital toxoplasmosis relied on IgG, IgM and IgA serology, Western blot and an in-house interferon-gamma release assay. At 2 months, TCR sequencing included about 5 infected and 10 uninfected infants, and at 1 year it included 3 infected and 4 uninfected infants. Repertoire sequencing was done on samples from infants at 2 months after birth and at 1 year of age. In this study, researchers looked at the gamma and delta chain CDR3 repertoires of sorted blood gammadelta T cells, comparing infants congenitally infected with T. gondii against uninfected infants.

This clone was counted only a few times. Its antigen remains unidentified. Base qualities are missing; no much larger clone stands one base away. The same treatment, consisting of spiramycin and/or pyrimethamine plus sulfadiazine plus folinic acid, was given to the mothers of both infected and uninfected infants. Every infant, whether infected or uninfected, was delivered at term after more than 37 weeks of gestation. Roughly 1 mL of blood was turned into PBMCs through Lymphoprep gradient centrifugation, and the PBMCs were then cryopreserved in liquid nitrogen and sent to Belgium. Thawed PBMCs were labeled with Zombie NIR viability dye and stained with CD3, TCR gammadelta, Vgamma9 and Vdelta2 antibodies. Sorting of CD3+ TCRgammadelta+ T cells was performed on a FACSAria III, with a mean purity of approximately 98%. For each sample, RNA was extracted from around 9,300 sorted gammadelta T cells with the RNeasy Micro Kit. Infants were born to mothers enrolled with primary T. gondii infection during pregnancy. Infant peripheral blood was collected at an outpatient microbiology and virology center in Pavia, Italy.

General study outcomes and caveats: Two months was the earliest age with enough suitable sample material for TCR repertoire analysis, so newborn repertoires were not sequenced. At 2 months, infected infants appeared to have fewer N additions in TRGV9 and TRDV2 CDR3s than uninfected infants, particularly in TRDV2-TRDJ1 sequences. A public TRGV9 clonotype was highly prevalent in both infected and uninfected infants. Repertoire differences between infected and uninfected infants were less clearly seen at 1 year of age than at 2 months. In 2-month-old infants, germline-encoded fetal-type TRDV2 CDR3 sequences seemed to be more common in infected than in uninfected infants, which suggests a footprint of in utero expansion.

Template-switch reverse transcription with SuperScript II was used to generate cDNA, with TRGC- and TRDC-specific primers combined in a single tube. The TRGC primer was designed so that it would bind both of the constant genes TRGC1 and TRGC2. TRG and TRD amplification used the KAPA Real-Time Library Amplification Kit, with AMPure XP bead purification between steps. Index PCR with the Nextera XT Index Kit was used to attach the Illumina sequencing adapters. TRG and TRD amplicons were sequenced on an Illumina MiSeq with the V2 300 kit, giving 150 bp paired-end reads. For the original study's pipeline: Before further analysis, read quality was checked using FastQC version 0.11.8. Reads were aligned to GenBank TRG or TRD reference genes, and CDR3 sequences were built with MiXCR version 3.0.3. Default MiXCR settings were kept, except that 3 rather than 5 consecutive nucleotides were used to assemble TRDD gene segments. N additions, CDR3 length, J segment length and clonotype sharing between samples were computed with VDJtools version 1.2.1. CDR3 sequences that were out of frame or contained stop codons were left out of the analysis. To look for overlap, the infant repertoires were checked against previously published Vgamma9Vdelta2 repertoires from fetal, cord blood and adult blood. After TCRdb called clones again from the public reads with CATT, rows with identical DNA were merged. TCRdb, not the original authors, processed these V and J calls. The sample table shows roughly 350 delta-chain clones, and about 13% are seen once. The biggest ten clones account for roughly 30% of the sample.

Germline trimming amounts to 3 bases on V and 4 bases on J, with 9 as the count of junction bases outside the gene matches. The germline V gene specifies GEAIGNYY as CDR1 and EKD as CDR2. Reading from cysteine to phenylalanine, the CDR3 counts 15 amino acids. Here the CDR3 DNA is all that survives: 45 bases in frame from base 1. Input material: gamma-delta T cells from blood. This clonotype was obtained from a child under 10 years old born to a mother with Toxoplasma gondii infection during pregnancy, either congenitally infected or uninfected (not recorded which). The rearranged chain carries TRDV2 and TRDJ1, with 8 bases in between that match TRDD3. The DNA is TGTGCCTGTGACTCCGTACTGGGGGTTTACGATAAACTCATCTTT. It translates to CACDSVLGVYDKLIF.